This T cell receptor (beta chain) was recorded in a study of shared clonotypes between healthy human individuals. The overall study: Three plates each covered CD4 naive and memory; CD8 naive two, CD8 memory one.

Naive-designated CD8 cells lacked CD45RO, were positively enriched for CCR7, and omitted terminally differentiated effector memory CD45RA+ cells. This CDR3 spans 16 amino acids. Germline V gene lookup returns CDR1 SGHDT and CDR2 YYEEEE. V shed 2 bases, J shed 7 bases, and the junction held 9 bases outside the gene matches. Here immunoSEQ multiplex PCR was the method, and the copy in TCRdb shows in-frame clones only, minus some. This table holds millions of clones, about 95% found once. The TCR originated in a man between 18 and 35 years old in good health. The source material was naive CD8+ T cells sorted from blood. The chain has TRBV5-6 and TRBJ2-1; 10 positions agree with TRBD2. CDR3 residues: CASSFVAGGPGNEQFF. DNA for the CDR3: TGTGCCAGCAGCTTTGTAGCGGGGGGCCCCGGGAATGAGCAGTTCTTC. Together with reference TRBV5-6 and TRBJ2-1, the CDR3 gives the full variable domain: DAGVTQSPTHLIKTRGQQVTLRCSPKSGHDTVSWYQQALGQGPQFIFQYYEEEERQRGNFPDRFSGHQFPNYSSELNVNALLLGDSALYLCASSFVAGGPGNEQFFGPGTRLTVL.